A selection of T cell receptor beta chains follows, all from one sample in a study of human T cells and chemical hapten exposure. TCRdb recomputed calls from the RACE reads with MiXCR, one row per CDR3 protein. The repertoire consists of under 450,000 distinct CDR3 sequences, with about 6% occurring once and the leading ten covering more than 5.5%. Specimen: whole blood, collected in connection with sensitization to the hapten diphenylcyclopropenone (DPC). These receptors all come from a young woman with alopecia areata. Some clones in this sample may be carry-over from other donors' samples. Both conserved end residues are trimmed from each CDR3.

j_call v_call cdr3_aa
TRBJ2-3 TRBV25-1 ASSEVTDTQY
TRBJ1-3 TRBV10-3 AISSDRGQRNTIY
TRBJ1-1 TRBV7-9 ASSFTGDTEAF
TRBJ1-1 TRBV6-5 ASSYSYENTEAF
TRBJ1-1 TRBV4-3 ASSQSGGKQAF
TRBJ2-5 TRBV5-6 ASSFGTGTETQY
TRBJ1-3 TRBV7-2 ASSYVPVYRSGNTIY
TRBJ2-7 TRBV6-1 ASGIIYEQY
TRBJ1-2 TRBV12-3/TRBV12-4 ASSLGGSGTGNGYT
TRBJ1-2 TRBV28 ASRNTGGGYT
TRBJ1-4 TRBV9 ASSPTGRQESEKLF
TRBJ2-7 TRBV27 ASSLGMGREQY
TRBJ1-1 TRBV27 ASSLSITGRGAF
TRBJ2-4 TRBV29-1 SVLRTDLAKNIQY
TRBJ2-5 TRBV5-1 ASSLARLAAETQY
TRBJ2-2 TRBV4-1 ASSQDNNGELF
TRBJ1-1 TRBV5-1 ASSLNAGIETEAF
TRBJ2-3 TRBV14 ASSQERGFGQDTQY
TRBJ1-2 TRBV5-4 ASSRWEGATGYT
TRBJ1-2 TRBV29-1 SVHTANYGYT
TRBJ1-2 TRBV12-3/TRBV12-4 ASTSSGAGYGYT
TRBJ2-3 TRBV28 ASSLAGEAEHTQY
TRBJ2-5 TRBV3-1 ASRVGVETQY
TRBJ2-1 TRBV4-2 ASSLRTGTSVSQQF
TRBJ1-1 TRBV6-2/TRBV6-3 ASSYSVGTGSEIEAF
TRBJ2-1 TRBV11-1 ASSSSDRQF
TRBJ2-7 TRBV10-3 AISERAGYEQY
TRBJ1-2 TRBV28 ASSFRGPGGYT
TRBJ1-5 TRBV6-1 ASGRGTDQVSNQPQH
TRBJ1-5 TRBV9 ASSLSRPGQGTYSNQPQH
TRBJ2-7 TRBV7-3 ASSPIGGSEEQY
TRBJ2-1 TRBV6-5 ASRRPRSSYNEQF
TRBJ2-5 TRBV10-3 AISENEETQY
TRBJ2-1 TRBV12-3/TRBV12-4 ATNGRNEQF
TRBJ1-1 TRBV15 ATSRKGITEAF
TRBJ2-5 TRBV6-5 ASSYSGVTSGGGETQY
TRBJ2-1 TRBV7-9 ASSLADLSGGKYEQF
TRBJ2-6 TRBV4-3 ASSQDFSGANVLT
TRBJ2-7 TRBV29-1 SVGSESSYEQY
TRBJ1-6 TRBV7-9 ASSPVSGSSYNSPLH
TRBJ1-2 TRBV5-1 ASSRGWSRLNYGYT
TRBJ2-7 TRBV27 ASSKDRGSYEQY
TRBJ2-1 TRBV7-6 ASSDTAGPSYNEQF